The entry that follows covers one T cell receptor beta chain sequence. As yet, its antigen is unknown. The sample belongs to a study of T cell repertoires in cytomegalovirus infection. Background on the study: Selected CMV epitopes included recently identified HLA-C-restricted ones as well as well-studied HLA-B-restricted ones. An indication of both CMV infection and matching HLA type came from public TCR beta signatures.

Whole-study findings and limits: Dominating the ex vivo response were TCR beta clonotypes that were CMV-specific and HLA-C-restricted.

The ends were cut back, 5 bases at V and 5 bases at J, with 16 bases in the middle. The CDR3 length is 14 residues. CDR1 and CDR2 from the germline V gene are MNHEY and SVGEGT. MiXCR, run by TCRdb on the reads, gives a single entry per CDR3 protein. The table lists fewer than 200,000 distinct CDR3 sequences, about 22% of them singletons. The TCR originated in a human donor in good health (CMV status not recorded). Some clones in this sample may be carry-over from other donors' samples. This rearrangement joins TRBV6-2 or TRBV6-3 to TRBJ2-7, with TRBD1 as a possible D gene (6 bases). The material was CD8+ T cells from cultured PBMCs, obtained from culture after CMV antigen stimulation. CDR3 amino acids: CASSTSGALNEQYF. The CDR3, as DNA: TGTGCCAGCAGTACCTCAGGGGCTCTCAACGAGCAGTACTTC.